This T cell receptor beta chain was sequenced for a study of follicular helper T cells after annual influenza vaccination. Remarks on this clone: Its antigen is as yet unknown.

Study outcomes and limitations: Plasmablast frequency change correlated with clonality change in ICOS+CD38+ cTfh.

The data were produced by immunoSEQ multiplex PCR, yet TCRdb's version contains in-frame clones alone and is incomplete. The data contain around 25,000 clones, approximately 80% of them singletons. Described time point: 2014-2015 season, pre-vaccination. Blood volume per time point ranged from roughly 35 to 100 mL. The sample consisted of CXCR5+ CD38- circulating T follicular helper cells from blood, taken on the day of influenza vaccination. The subset is: circulating Tfh, non-naive CD4+CXCR5+PD-1+ (ICOS+CD38+ or ICOS-CD38-). This sequence was found in an adult who received the influenza vaccine.

The CDR3 sequence: CASSIDHSGTIYEQYF. In DNA form, the CDR3 reads TGTGCCAGTAGTATAGATCATAGCGGGACCATCTACGAGCAGTACTTC. The J gene is TRBJ2-7, the V gene TRBV19; 8 nucleotides align to TRBD2. CDR1 LNHDA and CDR2 SQIVND come from the germline V gene (reference sequence). The CDR3 is made up of 16 amino acids. V was pared by 0 bases and J by 3 bases, with 7 bases of the junction left unmatched.